The 8 T cell receptor beta chains listed next were all sequenced from one sample in a study of cytomegalovirus exposure and HLA in healthy donors. Method: immunoSEQ multiplex PCR; TCRdb's copy keeps in-frame clones and lacks some. The table shows some 130,000 clones, with roughly 93% occurring only once. The specimen was PBMCs. Receptor source: a young man in good health and CMV-seropositive.

J is TRBJ1-1 and V is TRBV7-2, with TRBD1 as a possible D gene (5 bases). Germline-derived CDR1 and CDR2 are SGHTA and FQGNSA. Trimming stripped 3 bases from V and 4 bases from J, with 9 bases between. This CDR3 region has 13 residues. The CDR3 loop is CASSFSRGTEAFF. CDR3 bases: TGTGCCAGCAGCTTCTCTAGGGGCACTGAAGCTTTCTTT.

This sequence joins TRBV5-4 and TRBJ2-1; 7 positions agree with TRBD1. Germline CDR1 SGHNT, CDR2 YYREEE (reference sequence). J gave up 3 bases and V 4 bases, and 7 bases lay outside the gene matches. The CDR3 contains 15 residues. CDR3: CASSRDRNRYNEQFF. CDR3 coding DNA: TGTGCCAGCAGCAGGGACAGAAACCGCTACAATGAGCAGTTCTTC.

The CDR3 DNA follows: TGTGCCATCAGTGATCCCACTAGCGGAAACGAGCAGTACTTC. Translated: CAISDPTSGNEQYF. The gene calls are TRBV10-3 and TRBJ2-7; 8 bases align to TRBD2. This CDR3 comprises 14 residues. Per the germline V gene, CDR1 is ENHRY and CDR2 is SYGVKD. With 3 bases clipped from V and 5 bases from J, the junction kept 6 bases outside the gene matches.

V and J are TRBV30 and TRBJ2-7, with 8 bases matching TRBD1. V lost 3 bases, J lost 0 bases, and 4 bases stayed unmatched. Germline CDR1 and CDR2: GTSNPN and SVGIG (reference sequence). CDR3 size: 14 residues. CDR3 loop: CAWRQGVGSYEQYF. The CDR3 DNA is TGTGCCTGGAGACAGGGGGTTGGCTCCTACGAGCAGTACTTC. Supplemented by reference TRBV30 and TRBJ2-7, the full variable domain reads SQTIHQWPATLVQPVGSPLSLECTVEGTSNPNLYWYRQAAGRGLQLLFYSVGIGQISSEVPQNLSASRPQDRQFILSSKKLLLSDSGFYLCAWRQGVGSYEQYFGPGTRLTVT.

The genes are TRBV5-4 and TRBJ1-4; TRBD1 is a possible D gene (5 bases). The CDR3 is 15 residues long. From germline, CDR1 is SGHNT and CDR2 YYREEE (reference sequence). V was clipped by 0 bases and J by 3 bases, with 9 bases between them. The CDR3 DNA follows: TGTGCCAGCAGCTTGGGGGGGGGATCTAATGAAAAACTGTTTTTT. Translating it yields CASSLGGGSNEKLFF.

The chain recombines TRBV13 with TRBJ2-7; TRBD1 aligns across 7 bases. Looked up from germline, CDR1 is PRHDT and CDR2 is FYEKMQ (reference sequence). V shed 8 bases, J shed 4 bases, and the junction held 11 bases outside the gene matches. The CDR3 totals 14 residues. CDR3 region: CASGPRTGEYEQYF. The CDR3 coding sequence is TGTGCCAGCGGCCCCCGGACAGGAGAGTACGAGCAGTACTTC.

This clone has a handful of counts. This sequence joins TRBV5-1 and TRBJ2-1; 8 positions match TRBD1. CDR3 length: 15 residues. CDR1 SGHRS and CDR2 YFSETQ come from the germline V gene. Trimming cost V 4 bases and J 0 bases; bases outside gene matches: 3. The CDR3 sequence is CASSQGQVSYNEQFF. In nucleotides, the CDR3 is TGCGCCAGCAGCCAGGGACAGGTCTCCTACAATGAGCAGTTCTTC. Full variable domain (outside the CDR3, taken from reference TRBV5-1 and TRBJ2-1): KAGVTQTPRYLIKTRGQQVTLSCSPISGHRSVSWYQQTPGQGLQFLFEYFSETQRNKGNFPGRFSGRQFSNSRSEMNVSTLELGDSALYLCASSQGQVSYNEQFFGPGTRLTVL.

The chain has TRBV23-1 and TRBJ2-3; 8 bases line up with TRBD2. TRBV23-1 counts as an open reading frame of uncertain function. The length of the CDR3 is 15 residues. Unmatched junction bases numbered 9, after V lost 7 bases and J lost 3 bases. This CDR3 is CASTPSGGKTDTQYF. In nucleotides, the CDR3 is TGCGCCAGCACCCCGTCGGGGGGGAAGACAGATACGCAGTATTTT.